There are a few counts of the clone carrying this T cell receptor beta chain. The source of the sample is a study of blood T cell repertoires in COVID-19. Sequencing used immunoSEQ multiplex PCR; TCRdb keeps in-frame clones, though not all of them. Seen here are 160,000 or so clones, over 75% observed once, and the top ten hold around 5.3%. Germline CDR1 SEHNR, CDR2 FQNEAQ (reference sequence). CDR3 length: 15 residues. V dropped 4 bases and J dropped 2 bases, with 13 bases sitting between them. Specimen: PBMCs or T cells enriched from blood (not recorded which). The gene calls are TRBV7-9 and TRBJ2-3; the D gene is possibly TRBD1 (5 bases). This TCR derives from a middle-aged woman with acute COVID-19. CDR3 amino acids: CASSSPRQYTDTQYF. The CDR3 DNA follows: TGTGCCAGCAGCTCGCCCAGACAGTACACAGATACGCAGTATTTT. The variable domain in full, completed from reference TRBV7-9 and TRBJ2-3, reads DTGVSQNPRHKITKRGQNVTFRCDPISEHNRLYWYRQTLGQGPEFLTYFQNEAQLEKSRLLSDRFSAERPKGSFSTLEIQRTEQGDSAMYLCASSSPRQYTDTQYFGPGTRLTVL.